This TCR beta chain was profiled in a study of CXCR3-negative and CXCR3-positive naive CD8 T cells. Libraries were UMI-labeled 5' RACE TRB cDNA. TCRdb derives one entry per CDR3 protein from the 5' RACE reads, leaving out DNA. This table lists about 130,000 distinct CDR3 sequences. The CDR3 runs to 16 residues. The germline gives CDR1 MGHRA, CDR2 YSYEKL. Study-level findings and limits: CXCR3 expression dropped partially after cryopreservation, and most assays relied on fresh PBMCs. The study found more hydrophobic TRB CDR3s in CXCR3-positive naive cells than in CXCR3-negative naive cells. For the naive subsets, surface CD5 was similar, and TCR strength was inferred from TRB CDR3 properties.

As regards this clonotype: The antigen remains unidentified.

Sequencing input: naive CXCR3- CD8+ T cells from blood. Subset reported: CD45RO-CCR7+CD27+CD95- naive CD8+ T cells lacking CXCR3 (TNR3-). The V and J genes are TRBV4-1 and TRBJ1-6; the TRBD1 assignment by TCRdb is unverifiable without DNA. This receptor was taken from a human donor in good health. Some clones in this sample may be carry-over from other donors' samples. This CDR3 is CASSQEERTGISPLHF.